Below, 2 T cell receptor beta chains from the same sample are listed, as sequenced in a study of blood T cell repertoires in COVID-19 (dated by TCRdb to 2018 to 2020). The method behind the library was the immunoSEQ multiplex PCR assay. Here the immuneACCESS table is served through TCRdb, limited to in-frame sequences with V and J called. Missing clones are a known gap in these copies; in checked studies unresolved V genes cover under half, and the rest lacks a known reason. The sample contains under 250,000 clones, around nine tenths of them found a single time. 3.5% to 4.5% of the sample belongs to the ten largest clones. The sample comprised PBMCs or T cells enriched from blood (not recorded which). The receptors here all came from a woman in her twenties or thirties with acute COVID-19.

The chain uses TRBV2 and TRBJ2-2; no firm D call. Germline CDR1 reads SNHLY; CDR2 reads FYNNEI. CDR3 size: 14 residues. The germline V and J ends were trimmed by 5 bases and 1 base, with 8 bases remaining between them. The CDR3 is CASSRTRNTGELFF. The CDR3 DNA reads TGTGCCAGCAGTCGAACGCGGAACACCGGGGAGCTGTTTTTT.

V usage is TRBV10-1 and J usage is TRBJ2-7; 9 bases agree with TRBD1. Per the germline V gene, CDR1 is WNHNN and CDR2 is SYGVQD (reference sequence). The CDR3 spans 15 residues. Unmatched junction bases numbered 2, after V lost 0 bases and J lost 2 bases. The CDR3 DNA is TGCGCCAGCAGTGAGTCTCGGACAGGGGCCTACGAGCAGTACTTC. Translated, it gives CASSESRTGAYEQYF.